The 8 T cell receptor beta chains reported below all come from one sample, sequenced in a study of T cells in Graves' hyperthyroidism and ophthalmopathy. RNA transcripts provided the source from which TCR beta CDR3 regions were amplified. HTBI primers drove first-round RT-PCR of the TCR CDR3. TCRdb reprocessed the multiplex PCR reads with MiXCR, giving one entry per CDR3 protein. This table holds around 570,000 distinct CDR3 sequences, nearly 20% found once. Sequenced sample: blood. These receptors came from a man aged 35 to 55 with Graves' ophthalmopathy.

There are a few counts of this clonotype. An end of the junction does not agree with germline; a read error may underlie this. The gene calls are TRBV19 and TRBJ1-5; 8 bases match TRBD1. This CDR3 contains 15 residues. Germline V gene data show CDR1 as LNHDA and CDR2 as SQIVND (reference sequence). The CDR3 here is CASSLERTGHQPQHF. In DNA, the CDR3 is TGTGCCAGTAGTTTAGAAAGGACAGGGCATCAGCCCCAGCATTTT.

This clonotype was counted a few times. The rearrangement links TRBV20-1 to TRBJ2-3, with 8 positions matching TRBD2. The V and J ends lost 4 bases and 5 bases, in that order; junction bases with no gene match: 5. This CDR3 region has 13 residues. The germline V gene has CDR1 DFQATT and CDR2 SNEGSKA (reference sequence). The CDR3 nucleotides read TGCAGTGCTAACCCCAGCGGGGGAGATACGCAGTATTTT. Residues: CSANPSGGDTQYF.

The chain joins TRBV4-3 to TRBJ2-2, with a tentative D call TRBD2 (5 bases). CDR3 size: 11 residues. Germline CDR1 LGHNA, CDR2 YSLEER. Trimming pared 8 bases from V and 7 bases from J, leaving 8 bases between. The CDR3 loop is CASGEGGELFF. The CDR3 DNA follows: TGCGCCAGCGGAGAGGGCGGGGAGCTGTTTTTT.

As for this clonotype: With a much larger clone just one base away, this may be a read error. V usage is TRBV27 and J usage is TRBJ2-7, with D perhaps TRBD1 (5 bases). Trimming removed 7 bases at V and 5 bases at J, with 12 bases between. The CDR3 totals 12 residues. Per the germline V gene, CDR1 is MNHEY and CDR2 is SMNVEV (reference sequence). CDR3 loop: CASKGVGHEQYF. Written as DNA, the CDR3 is TGTGCCAGCAAAGGGGTTGGCCACGAGCAGTACTTC.

This clonotype was picked up many times. The V call is TRBV20-1, the J call TRBJ1-1; D possibly corresponds to TRBD1 (6 bases). Germline lookup yields CDR1 DFQATT and CDR2 SNEGSKA (reference sequence). This CDR3 is built from 14 residues. V gave up 3 bases and J gave up 2 bases, with 13 bases separating them. The CDR3 coding sequence is TGCAGTGCTAGGACAGGCGAGGGAAACACTGAAGCTTTCTTT. Translating it yields CSARTGEGNTEAFF.

This clonotype was observed many times. The V call is TRBV20-1, the J call TRBJ2-7; D gene ambiguous. Germline V gives CDR1 DFQATT, CDR2 SNEGSKA (reference sequence). The CDR3 extends over 15 amino acids. Trimming left V 3 bases short and J 5 bases short, with 20 bases between. In DNA, the CDR3 is TGCAGTGCTAGGTCCTTCGACACGGGTTCCCACGAGCAGTACTTC. Residues: CSARSFDTGSHEQYF.

CDR3 region: CASSLRVGLAKNIQYF. DNA for the CDR3: TGTGCCAGCAGCTTAAGGGTCGGACTAGCCAAAAACATTCAGTACTTC. This sequence joins TRBV7-9 and TRBJ2-4; TRBD2 is a possible D gene (5 bases). This CDR3 is 16 amino acids long. Trimming cost V 2 bases and J 0 bases, with 11 bases left between them. The germline CDR1 and CDR2 sequences are SEHNR and FQNEAQ (reference sequence).

J is TRBJ1-4 and V is TRBV13; a possible D gene is TRBD1 (5 bases). Germline values: CDR1 PRHDT, CDR2 FYEKMQ (reference sequence). V shed 5 bases and J shed 8 bases, with 15 bases lying between them. The CDR3 loop spans 14 amino acids. CDR3: CASSLPGEEEKLFF. CDR3 nucleotide sequence: TGTGCCAGCAGCCTCCCGGGGGAGGAAGAAAAACTGTTTTTT.